This TCR beta chain was captured by sequencing in a study of cytomegalovirus exposure and HLA in healthy donors. V was cut by 5 bases and J by 0 bases, with 14 bases left in between. The germline gives CDR1 SGHTA, CDR2 FQGTGA. The CDR3 covers 16 residues. The PCR contained 60 Vbeta and 13 Jbeta primers. Profiled with immunoSEQ multiplex PCR; TCRdb holds only in-frame clones, not every one. The sample carries 150,000 to 200,000 clones, about 80% recorded once. This receptor was identified in a woman aged 18-35 years in good health and CMV-seropositive. Sequencing was performed on PBMCs. This rearrangement joins TRBV7-3 to TRBJ2-4; D ambiguous. DNA of the CDR3: TGTGCCAGCAGCCCCTCACTTTGCATAGCCAAAAACATTCAGTACTTC. It translates to CASSPSLCIAKNIQYF.